The T cell receptor (beta chain) under discussion was sequenced for a study of response to subunit inactivated influenza vaccine. General observations from the study: Authors suggested each seasonal flu vaccination may recruit only limited numbers of new T cells.

Germline loops: CDR1 SGHTS, CDR2 YDEGEE. V lost 4 bases to trimming and J lost 5 bases, with 14 bases between them. CDR3 length equals 14 residues. TCRdb ran MiXCR on the RT-PCR reads and lists one entry per CDR3 protein. The table includes over 800,000 distinct CDR3 sequences, 21% detected once. Comments on this clonotype: No antigen is known for it.

The sequencing here drew on PBMCs from blood, taken roughly 5 days after vaccination. The chain joins TRBV5-8 to TRBJ2-3; no firm D call. The receptor was derived from a man aged 50-60 years who received an inactivated influenza vaccine. The CDR3 region has the DNA TGTGCCAGCAGCCTCTACACCTGGGGAGATACGCAGTATTTT. The encoded protein is CASSLYTWGDTQYF.